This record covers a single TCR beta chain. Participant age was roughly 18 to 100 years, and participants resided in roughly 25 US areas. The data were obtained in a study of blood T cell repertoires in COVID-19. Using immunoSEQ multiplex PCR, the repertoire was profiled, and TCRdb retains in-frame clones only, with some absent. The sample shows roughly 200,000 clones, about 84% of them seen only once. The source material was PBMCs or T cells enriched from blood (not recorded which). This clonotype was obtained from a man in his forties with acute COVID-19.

CDR3 sequence: CATSDPVSYEQYF. In DNA, the CDR3 is TGTGCCACCAGTGACCCAGTCTCCTACGAGCAGTACTTC. The rearrangement joins TRBV24-1 to TRBJ2-7; no firm D call. The V and J ends lost 4 bases and 0 bases respectively, with 6 bases between them. Germline-derived CDR1 and CDR2 are KGHDR and SFDVKD. The CDR3 is 13 amino acids.